This entry concerns a single T cell receptor beta chain. RNA transcripts were the template, and TCR beta CDR3 regions were amplified from them. A first-round RT-PCR used HTBI primers, followed by a second-round multiplex PCR. TCRdb used MiXCR to reprocess the multiplex PCR reads, holding one entry per CDR3 protein. This table has about 220,000 distinct CDR3 sequences, approximately 21% appearing once. This entry is derived from a study of Graves' ophthalmopathy and Graves' hyperthyroidism. The CDR3 runs to 17 residues. V lost 1 base, J lost 1 base, and 19 bases lay in between. CDR1 is DFQATT and CDR2 is SNEGSKA in the germline V gene (reference sequence).

This receptor was obtained from a woman aged 50 to 60 with Graves' ophthalmopathy. Sequencing was performed on peripheral blood. This chain uses TRBV20-1 with TRBJ1-1, with D maybe TRBD1 (5 bases). The chain's CDR3 is CSARGYGPGKGNTEAFF. As DNA, the CDR3 is TGCAGTGCTAGAGGATACGGCCCAGGGAAGGGGAACACTGAAGCTTTCTTT.